Here is one T cell receptor beta chain with its context. Its antigen is still unknown. The data are from a study of cytomegalovirus exposure and HLA in healthy donors. Study results and caveats: Likely technical artifact: a cluster of highly shared sequence variants.

CDR1 and CDR2 (germline): LGHNT, FRNRAP. CDR3 length equals 17 residues. With 0 bases clipped from V and 4 bases from J, the junction kept 10 bases outside the gene matches. 13 Jbeta primers and 60 Vbeta primers were used for the PCR. Produced via immunoSEQ multiplex PCR; TCRdb's table is partial and in-frame only. The table counts some 130,000 clones; 2% lies in the top ten. Specimen: PBMCs. The clonotype originates from a woman aged 55-69 years in good health and CMV-seronegative. The V gene is TRBV12-5, the J gene TRBJ2-5; 8 bases map to TRBD1. The CDR3 DNA reads as TGTGCTAGTGGTTTGGTACTCCGTCCAGGGGGCCCAGAGACCCAGTACTTC. This gives the protein CASGLVLRPGGPETQYF.